These 13 T cell receptor beta chains share one sample of origin, sequenced in a study of blood T cell repertoires in COVID-19 (dated by TCRdb to 2018 to 2021). Libraries came from the immunoSEQ multiplex PCR assay. The immuneACCESS repertoire file appears here via TCRdb, limited to in-frame rearrangements. These files lack a portion of the clones; in checked studies, under half of the deficit traces to unresolved V genes, and the cause of the others is not known. The sample table lists 150,000 or so clones, around 85% of them with a count of one. Roughly 11% of the sample is held by the ten biggest clonotypes. Sequencing used peripheral blood. These TCRs come from a man in his fifties or sixties with active or convalescent COVID-19.

As to this clone: Compared with germline, one end of the junction differs, possibly owing to a read error. The J gene is TRBJ2-7, the V gene TRBV2; TRBD2 matches 7 bases. Per germline, CDR1 SNHLY and CDR2 FYNNEI. The CDR3 contains 15 residues. This CDR3 reads CASTELGLQTYEQYF. The CDR3 DNA reads TGTGCCAGCACTGAATTGGGACTACAAACCTACGAGCAGTACTTC.

This clone was observed at least ten times. The chain recombines TRBV9 with TRBJ2-5, with a tentative D call TRBD2 (6 bases). V was shortened by 1 base and J by 5 bases, with 12 bases between the two germline ends. Germline CDR1 is SGDLS and CDR2 is YYNGEE. The CDR3 runs to 14 residues. This CDR3 is CASSVNAGPETQYF. For the CDR3, the DNA is TGTGCCAGCAGCGTAAATGCGGGGCCGGAGACCCAGTACTTC.

The rearrangement links TRBV21-1 to TRBJ1-1; TRBD1 is the table's D call and was not checked against the DNA. TRBV21-1 is labeled a pseudogene. The CDR3 is 14 amino acids. CDR3 sequence (DNA): TGTGCCAGTAGACAGGGACATTTGAACACTGAAGCTTTCTTT. Protein product: CASRQGHLNTEAFF.

The chain links TRBV19 to TRBJ2-7; D is perhaps TRBD1 (6 bases). Trimming removed 0 bases at V and 3 bases at J, with 9 bases between. The CDR3 contains 14 residues. Germline values: CDR1 LNHDA, CDR2 SQIVND (reference sequence). The CDR3 nucleotides are TGTGCCAGTAGTATAGATGGCAGGGGCTACGAGCAGTACTTC. Translated: CASSIDGRGYEQYF.

This chain uses TRBV6-5 with TRBJ1-2; 12 nucleotides match TRBD1. Trimming removed 5 bases from V and 13 bases from J; junction bases left unmatched: 11. This CDR3 spans 14 amino acids. The germline V gene has CDR1 MNHEY and CDR2 SVGAGI. As DNA, the CDR3 is TGTGCCAGCAGTCCCTCCGGGACAGGGGGCGCGGGCACCTTC. Protein: CASSPSGTGGAGTF.

The chain has TRBV29-1 and TRBJ2-2; 7 bases agree with TRBD2. The CDR3 contains 13 residues. V lost 3 bases and J lost 7; bases outside the gene matches: 5. Germline V CDR1 and CDR2: SQVTM, ANQGSEA. The CDR3 loop is CSVDRRGDGELFF. Here the CDR3 DNA reads TGCAGCGTTGACCGTCGGGGGGACGGGGAGCTGTTTTTT.

The V and J genes are TRBV6-1 and TRBJ1-2, with D perhaps TRBD1 (5 bases). V lost 3 bases and J 8 bases, leaving 10 bases between the germline ends. There are 12 residues in the CDR3. From germline, CDR1 is MNHNS and CDR2 SASEGT. The chain's CDR3 is CASSEQGGGYTF. The CDR3 bases are TGTGCCAGCAGTGAGCAGGGTGGAGGCTACACCTTC.

The chain carries TRBV28 and TRBJ1-2; tentative D call: TRBD1 (6 bases). This CDR3 region has 14 residues. Trimming pared 1 base from V and 6 bases from J, leaving 12 bases between. Germline loops: CDR1 MDHEN, CDR2 SYDVKM. In DNA form, the CDR3 reads TGTGCCAGCAGTTTATATGCGGGGGCGGATGGCTACACCTTC. Residues: CASSLYAGADGYTF.

The chain is built from TRBV7-7 and TRBJ2-7; D perhaps matches TRBD2 (5 bases). The CDR3 consists of 16 residues. V was cut by 2 bases and J by 3 bases, with 17 bases left in between. Germline values: CDR1 SSHAT, CDR2 FNYEAQ (reference sequence). The CDR3 reads CASSLRPGLEVYEQYF. In nucleotides, the CDR3 is TGTGCCAGCAGCTTACGTCCAGGACTGGAAGTCTACGAGCAGTACTTC.

The genes are TRBV7-2 and TRBJ2-3; TRBD2 matches 7 bases. This CDR3 has 15 amino acids. The V segment lost 5 bases and the J segment 2 bases; nucleotides outside the gene matches: 7. The germline gives CDR1 SGHTA, CDR2 FQGNSA. As DNA, the CDR3 is TGTGCCAGCAGCCCAGCAGCGGGGCTCACAGATACGCAGTATTTT. Its protein product is CASSPAAGLTDTQYF.

This sequence joins TRBV2 and TRBJ1-2; TRBD1 matches 10 bases. Germline values: CDR1 SNHLY, CDR2 FYNNEI. The CDR3 sequence is 20 residues long. J gave up 0 bases and V 6 bases, and 19 bases lay outside the gene matches. The CDR3, as DNA: TGTGCCAGCAGGCTCGACAGGGGGCCCTCGAGTCTTACTACTAACTATGGCTACACCTTC. Its protein is CASRLDRGPSSLTTNYGYTF.

For the CDR3, the DNA is TGTGCCAGCAGGGATATTGCCGGGACAGCTTCACCCCTCCACTTT. This sequence encodes CASRDIAGTASPLHF. This chain uses TRBV5-4 with TRBJ1-6, with 7 bases aligning to TRBD1. The germline CDR1 and CDR2 sequences are SGHNT and YYREEE (reference sequence). Trimming at V came to 5 bases and at J to 9 bases, leaving 11 bases not matched to a gene. This CDR3 is built from 15 residues.

The chain employs TRBV5-4 and TRBJ1-2, with 9 bases aligning to TRBD1. Trimming removed 3 bases from V and 8 bases from J; junction bases left unmatched: 8. The germline CDR1 and CDR2 sequences are SGHNT and YYREEE (reference sequence). The CDR3 loop spans 14 amino acids. The CDR3 here is CASSSQGAAGGYTF. In DNA, the CDR3 is TGTGCCAGCAGCTCACAGGGGGCCGCGGGGGGCTACACCTTC.